This T cell receptor (beta chain) was found in a study of T cells in Graves' hyperthyroidism and ophthalmopathy. Study-wide points: Ophthalmopathy stood apart from stable hyperthyroidism in a 13 V-J model. Model predictions of ophthalmopathy came a median about 6.3 months before onset. Blood also contained most expanded thyroid clonotypes above 0.001.

Per the germline V gene, CDR1 is LNHDA and CDR2 is SQIVND (reference sequence). The CDR3 totals 14 residues. Deletions cut 7 bases from V and 4 bases from J, with 16 bases between. On this clonotype: What it recognizes is unknown.

Researchers amplified the TCR beta CDR3 regions from RNA transcripts. TCR CDR3 underwent first-round RT-PCR with the HTBI primer set. TCRdb reanalysed the multiplex PCR reads using MiXCR and keeps one entry per CDR3 protein. The table includes around 300,000 distinct CDR3 sequences, around 25% detected once. With a duration under 2 months, the hyperthyroidism was newly diagnosed in patients aged 18 to 65. V usage is TRBV19 and J usage is TRBJ2-5; D possibly corresponds to TRBD1 (6 bases). Sequencing used blood. This receptor was taken from a man aged 35-49 years with Graves' hyperthyroidism that later progressed to Graves' ophthalmopathy. In DNA form, the CDR3 reads TGTGCCAGTACCCCGGGATTAGGGGGAGAGACCCAGTACTTC. Translated: CASTPGLGGETQYF.